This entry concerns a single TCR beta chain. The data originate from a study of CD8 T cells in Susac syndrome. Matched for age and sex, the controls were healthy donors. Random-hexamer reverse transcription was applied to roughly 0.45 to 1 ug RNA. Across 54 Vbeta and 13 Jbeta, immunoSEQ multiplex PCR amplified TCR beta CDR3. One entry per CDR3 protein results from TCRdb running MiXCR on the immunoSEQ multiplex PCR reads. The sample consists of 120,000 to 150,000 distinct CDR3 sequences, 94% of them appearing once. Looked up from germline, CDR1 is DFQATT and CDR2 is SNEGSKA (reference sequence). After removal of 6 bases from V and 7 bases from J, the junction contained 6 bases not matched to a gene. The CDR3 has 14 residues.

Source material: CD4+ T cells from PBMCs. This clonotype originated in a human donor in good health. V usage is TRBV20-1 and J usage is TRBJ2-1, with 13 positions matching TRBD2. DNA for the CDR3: TGCAGTGCAAAGGGACTAGCGGGACAAAATGAGCAGTTCTTC. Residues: CSAKGLAGQNEQFF.